This T cell receptor beta chain was observed in a study of radiotherapy plus CTLA-4 blockade in lung cancer. Findings of the study overall: Blood saw expansion of tumor-derived TCR clones after radiotherapy plus ipilimumab. Dynamics of early blood T cell clones, together with interferon-beta, were reportedly the best predictors of response.

The CDR3 length is 14 residues. The germline V gene has CDR1 MNHNS and CDR2 SASEGT. The V segment lost 6 bases and the J segment 3 bases; nucleotides outside the gene matches: 8. The study gave focal radiation plus ipilimumab CTLA-4 blockade to patients with chemo-refractory metastatic non-small-cell lung cancer. Comment on this clone: Its antigen is not identified.

The protocol was immunoSEQ multiplex PCR, while the TCRdb copy is restricted to in-frame clones and leaves out a portion. The repertoire holds tens of thousands of clones, with nearly 90% as singletons. This clonotype originated in a human donor with non-small cell lung cancer whose response to radiotherapy plus ipilimumab could not be evaluated. Material: peripheral blood, obtained from a patient treated with radiotherapy plus ipilimumab. V usage is TRBV6-1 and J usage is TRBJ2-7, with 7 bases fitting TRBD2. The CDR3: CASSLSGGGYEQYF. In DNA form, the CDR3 reads TGTGCCAGCAGCCTATCCGGCGGGGGCTACGAGCAGTACTTC.